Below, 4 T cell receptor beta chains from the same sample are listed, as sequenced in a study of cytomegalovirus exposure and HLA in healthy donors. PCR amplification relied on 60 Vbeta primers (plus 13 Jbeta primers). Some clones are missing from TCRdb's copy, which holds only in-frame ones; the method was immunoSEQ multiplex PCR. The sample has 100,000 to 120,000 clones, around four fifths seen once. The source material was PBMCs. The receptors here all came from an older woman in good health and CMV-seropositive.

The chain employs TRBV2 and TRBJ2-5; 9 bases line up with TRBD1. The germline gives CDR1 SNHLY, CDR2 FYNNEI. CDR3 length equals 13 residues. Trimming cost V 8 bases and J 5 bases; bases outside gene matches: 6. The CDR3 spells CASDRGAGETQYF. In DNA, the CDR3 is TGTGCCAGCGACAGGGGGGCAGGGGAGACCCAGTACTTC.

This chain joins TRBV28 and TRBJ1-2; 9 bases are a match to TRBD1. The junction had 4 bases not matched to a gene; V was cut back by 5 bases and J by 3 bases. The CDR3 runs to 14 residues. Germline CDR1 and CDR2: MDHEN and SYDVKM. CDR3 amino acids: CASSAGDRDYGYTF. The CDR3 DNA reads TGTGCCAGCAGTGCCGGGGACAGGGACTATGGCTACACCTTC.

The CDR3 DNA follows: TGTGCCAGCTCACCACTTGAGGAGAACACCGGGGAGCTGTTTTTT. Residues: CASSPLEENTGELFF. V and J are TRBV18 and TRBJ2-2; no definite D call. Trimming stripped 1 base from V and 1 base from J, with 7 bases between. The CDR3 length is 15 residues. Germline V gene sequence: CDR1 KGHSH, CDR2 LQKENI.

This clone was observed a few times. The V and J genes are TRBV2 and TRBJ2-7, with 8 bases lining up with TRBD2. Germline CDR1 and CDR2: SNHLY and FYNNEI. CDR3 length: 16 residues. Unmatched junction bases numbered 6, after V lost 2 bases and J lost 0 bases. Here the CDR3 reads CASSENPGGSSYEQYF. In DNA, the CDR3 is TGTGCCAGCAGTGAAAACCCGGGAGGGAGCTCCTACGAGCAGTACTTC.